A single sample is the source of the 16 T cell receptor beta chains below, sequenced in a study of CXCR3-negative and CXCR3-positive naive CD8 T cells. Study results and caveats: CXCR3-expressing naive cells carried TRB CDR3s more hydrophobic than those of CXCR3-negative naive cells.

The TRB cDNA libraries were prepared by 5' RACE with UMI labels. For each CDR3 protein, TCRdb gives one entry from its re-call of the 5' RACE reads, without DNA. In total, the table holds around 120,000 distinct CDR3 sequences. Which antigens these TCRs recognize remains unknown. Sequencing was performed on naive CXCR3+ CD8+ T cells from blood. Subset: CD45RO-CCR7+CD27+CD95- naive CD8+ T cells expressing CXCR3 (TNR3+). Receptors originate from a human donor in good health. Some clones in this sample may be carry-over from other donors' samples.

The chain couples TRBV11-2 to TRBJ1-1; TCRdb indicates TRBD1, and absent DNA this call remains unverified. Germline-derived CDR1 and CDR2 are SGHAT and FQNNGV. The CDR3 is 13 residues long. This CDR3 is CASIDRSKTEAFF.

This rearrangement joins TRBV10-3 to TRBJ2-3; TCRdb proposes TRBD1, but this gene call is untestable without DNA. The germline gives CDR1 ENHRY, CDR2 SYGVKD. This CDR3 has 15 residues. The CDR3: CAISESTVPADTQYF.

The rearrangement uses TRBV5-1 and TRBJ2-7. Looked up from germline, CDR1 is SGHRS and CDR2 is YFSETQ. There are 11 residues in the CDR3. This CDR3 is CASSAAYEQYF. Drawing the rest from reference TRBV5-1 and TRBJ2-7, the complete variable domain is KAGVTQTPRYLIKTRGQQVTLSCSPISGHRSVSWYQQTPGQGLQFLFEYFSETQRNKGNFPGRFSGRQFSNSRSEMNVSTLELGDSALYLCASSAAYEQYFGPGTRLTVT.

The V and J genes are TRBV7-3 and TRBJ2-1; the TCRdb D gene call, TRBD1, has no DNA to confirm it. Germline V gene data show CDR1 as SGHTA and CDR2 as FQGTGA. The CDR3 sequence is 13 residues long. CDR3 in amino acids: CASSQRDSPQQFF.

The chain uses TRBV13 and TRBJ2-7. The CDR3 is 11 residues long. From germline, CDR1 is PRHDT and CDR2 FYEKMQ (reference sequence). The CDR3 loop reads CASRSTYEQYF.

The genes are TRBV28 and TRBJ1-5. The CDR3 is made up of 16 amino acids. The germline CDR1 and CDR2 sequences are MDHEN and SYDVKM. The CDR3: CASSFTGNPSNQPQHF.

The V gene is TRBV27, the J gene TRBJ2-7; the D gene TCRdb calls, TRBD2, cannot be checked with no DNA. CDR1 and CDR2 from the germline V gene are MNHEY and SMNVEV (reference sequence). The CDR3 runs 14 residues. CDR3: CASSSGWVSEEQYF.

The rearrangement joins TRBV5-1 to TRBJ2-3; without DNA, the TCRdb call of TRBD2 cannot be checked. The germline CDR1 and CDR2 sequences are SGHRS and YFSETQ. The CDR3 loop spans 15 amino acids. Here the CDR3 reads CASSEATSGVDTQYF.

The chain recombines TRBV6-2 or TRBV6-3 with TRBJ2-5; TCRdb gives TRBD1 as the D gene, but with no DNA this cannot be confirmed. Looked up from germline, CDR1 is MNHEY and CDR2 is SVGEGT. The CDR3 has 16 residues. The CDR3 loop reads CASIAGTGDPLETQYF.

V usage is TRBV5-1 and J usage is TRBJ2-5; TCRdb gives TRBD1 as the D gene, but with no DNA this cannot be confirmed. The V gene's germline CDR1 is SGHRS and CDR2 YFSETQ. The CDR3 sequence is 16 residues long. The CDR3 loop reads CASSLEGQGIQETQYF.

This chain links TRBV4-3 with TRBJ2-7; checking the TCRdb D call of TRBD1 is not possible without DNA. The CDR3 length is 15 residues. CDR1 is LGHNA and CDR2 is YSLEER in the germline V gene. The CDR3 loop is CASSQDRGRNNEQYF.

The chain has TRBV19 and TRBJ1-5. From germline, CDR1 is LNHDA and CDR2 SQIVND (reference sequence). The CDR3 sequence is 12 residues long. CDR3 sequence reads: CASSPSGQPQHF.

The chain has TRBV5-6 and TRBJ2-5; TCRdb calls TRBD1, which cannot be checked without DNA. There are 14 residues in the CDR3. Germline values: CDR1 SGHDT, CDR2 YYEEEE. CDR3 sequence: CASSRPGSGETQYF.

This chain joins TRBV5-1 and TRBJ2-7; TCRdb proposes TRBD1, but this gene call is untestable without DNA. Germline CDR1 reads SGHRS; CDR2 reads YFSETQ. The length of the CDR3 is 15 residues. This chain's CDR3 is CASSPGGFYSYEQYF.

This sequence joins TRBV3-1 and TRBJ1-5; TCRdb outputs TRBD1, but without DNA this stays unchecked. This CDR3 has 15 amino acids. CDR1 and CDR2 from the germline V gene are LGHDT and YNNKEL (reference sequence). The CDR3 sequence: CASSQDAGSGQPQHF.

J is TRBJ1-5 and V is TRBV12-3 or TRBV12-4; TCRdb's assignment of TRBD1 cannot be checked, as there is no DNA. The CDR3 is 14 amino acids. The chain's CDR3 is CASSSQGGNQPQHF.